This record looks at one TCR beta chain sequence and its context. Its antigen is currently not known. No per-base quality is available; no much larger clone lies one base away. Libraries came from PCR. At the Johns Hopkins FTIC core, DNA from the cultured CD4+ T cells underwent TCR sequencing with the Oncomine TCR Beta short-read assay. Genomic DNA was extracted from the cultured CD4+ T cells with the QIAamp micro DNA kit. Oncomine TCR Beta libraries from cultured CD4+ T cells were pooled with unique dual indexes and sequenced on an Illumina iSeq 100. In the paper's pipeline: Non-productive sequences were removed, and CDR3s not starting with C, not ending with F or W, or shorter than 7 amino acids were discarded. The MANAFEST web application was used to identify antigen-specific clonotypes by comparing peptide-stimulated wells against reference wells and other culture wells. For a clone to be called positive, the clone needed an FDR below 0.05, an odds ratio above 5, and a productive frequency above 0.1% in at least two of three replicate wells. A clonotype was classed as cross-reactive if the clonotype showed significant expansion both in SARS-CoV-2 spike wells and in at least one common cold coronavirus spike condition. CDR3 homology was assessed with Levenshtein distances (stringdist) and unrooted phylogenetic trees (ape) in R version 3.6.1. The public reads were reprocessed in TCRdb via fastp at Q25 and MiXCR, keeping in-frame beta chains. Entries are consolidated by CDR3 protein sequence, retaining the most common genes and DNA. In this record, the V and J calls reflect TCRdb's handling and not the investigators' own analysis. The sample table lists 18,000 or so distinct CDR3 sequences, 40% to 50% of them with a count of one. Roughly 4% of the sample is in the top ten clones.

The data belong to a study of vaccination and CD4 T cells after COVID-19 (dated by TCRdb to between 2021 and 2024). Describing the broader study: Convalescent patients had a positive SARS-CoV-2 result on nasal swab PCR, and of these patients, several had mild disease and one had severe disease. The convalescent cohort comprised six males and four females, including two Hispanic individuals, seven Caucasians, two Asians and one multiracial person. Participants received two doses of either the Pfizer-BioNTech BNT162b2 vaccine (n=8) or the Moderna mRNA-1273 vaccine (n=2). Post-COVID blood samples were collected from convalescent patients a median of roughly 100 days after diagnosis, with a range of roughly 30 to 170 days. Post-vaccine blood samples were taken a median of around 68 days after the second vaccine dose, with a range of 14 to 241 days. For stimulating the cultures, overlapping spike peptide pools were used, derived from SARS-CoV-2 as well as from the common cold coronaviruses HCoV-NL63, HCoV-OC43 and HCoV-229E. In control cultures, a CEFX viral epitope pool was used as positive control, an HIV-1 Nef peptide pool was used as negative control, or no peptide was added. In around nine COVID-19 convalescent patients and a few infection-naive healthy vaccine recipients, the spike-specific CD4+ TCR repertoire before mRNA vaccination was compared with the repertoire after mRNA vaccination.

Summary of the overall study and its limitations: The study included relatively few convalescent patients and did not analyze early timepoints after natural infection. Among the post-vaccine SARS-CoV-2-reactive clones in convalescent patients, a median approximately 86% showed up only after vaccination, which suggests vaccine-specific priming. An increase in the median number of SARS-CoV-2-reactive clonotypes from more than 20 after infection to 38 after vaccination was observed, but the change was not found to be significant. In convalescent patients, nearly all vaccine-specific clones (304 of 307) were found to be mono-reactive for SARS-CoV-2 spike rather than cross-reactive with common cold coronaviruses.

The treatment or condition label, as the study defines it: approximately nine-day PBMC culture with coronavirus spike peptide pools or control peptides (ViraFEST assay). To expand antigen-specific T cells with peptide pools and then pick out the expanded clonotypes through TCR sequencing, the study relied on the ViraFEST assay. The convalescent patients' positive SARS-CoV-2 PCR tests fell between March and December 2020, which was before the Alpha, Beta and Delta variants emerged in the United States. Each well held millions of PBMCs cultured with roughly 9.2 ug/ml peptide pools in IMDM containing approximately 5% human AB serum and 7.5 to 10 IU/ml IL-2. On days 3 and 7, half of the culture medium was replaced with fresh IL-2-containing medium. After roughly nine days of culture, CD4+ T cells were isolated by negative selection using the EasySep CD4+ T cell isolation kit. Ficoll-Paque Plus gradient centrifugation was used to isolate PBMCs from whole blood, and the isolated PBMCs were then either used fresh or cryopreserved at -140C. Each culture condition was generally run in triplicate wells.

At the junction V is shortened by 4 bases and J by 5 bases, with 17 bases in between. From the cysteine through the phenylalanine, the CDR3 covers 16 amino acids. CDR3 DNA is the only sequence kept; it has 48 bases, read in frame from the first base. Based on the germline V gene, the CDR1 and CDR2 sequences are SGHTA and FQGNSA. Material: CD4+ T cells from blood, cultured in vitro, obtained before SARS-CoV-2 vaccination. The receptor was isolated from a human donor who had recovered from COVID-19. The sequence links TRBV7-2 to TRBJ2-2; TRBD1 is a possible D gene, resting on 6 matching bases. The DNA is as follows: TGTGCCAGCAGCTCCGACCAGGGGCGATGGACCGGGGAGCTGTTTTTT. Its translation is CASSSDQGRWTGELFF.